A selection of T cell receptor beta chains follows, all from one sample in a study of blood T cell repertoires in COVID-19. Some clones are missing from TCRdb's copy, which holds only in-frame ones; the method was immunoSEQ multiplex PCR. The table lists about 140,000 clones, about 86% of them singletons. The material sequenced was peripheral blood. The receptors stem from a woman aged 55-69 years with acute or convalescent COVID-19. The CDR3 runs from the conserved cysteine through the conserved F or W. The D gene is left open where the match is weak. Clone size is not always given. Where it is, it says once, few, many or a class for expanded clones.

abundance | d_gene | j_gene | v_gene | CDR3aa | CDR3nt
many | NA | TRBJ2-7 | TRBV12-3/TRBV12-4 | CASSQRELLEQYF | TGTGCCAGCAGTCAAAGGGAGCTGCTCGAGCAGTACTTC
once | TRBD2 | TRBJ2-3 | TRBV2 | CASSEKTSGGARPSTDTQYF | TGTGCCAGCAGTGAAAAGACTAGCGGGGGGGCGAGGCCTAGCACAGATACGCAGTATTTT
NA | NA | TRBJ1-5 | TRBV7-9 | CASSDTGTSNQPQHF | TGTGCCAGCAGCGATACAGGGACCTCCAATCAGCCCCAGCATTTT
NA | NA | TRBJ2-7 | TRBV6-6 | CASSPVPYEQYF | TGTGCCAGCAGCCCCGTCCCCTACGAGCAGTACTTC
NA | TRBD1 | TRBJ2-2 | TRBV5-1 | CASRLDRGPTGELFF | TGCGCCAGCAGACTAGACAGGGGGCCTACCGGGGAGCTGTTTTTT
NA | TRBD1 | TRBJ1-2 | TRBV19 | CASSPGRGRGYTF | TGTGCCAGTAGCCCCGGGAGGGGGCGAGGCTACACCTTC
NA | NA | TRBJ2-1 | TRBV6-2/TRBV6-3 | CASSPLDYLPFDEQFF | TGTGCCAGCAGTCCCCTTGACTACCTCCCCTTCGATGAGCAGTTCTTC
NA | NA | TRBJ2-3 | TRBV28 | CASSLGYTGVADTQYF | TGTGCCAGCAGTTTAGGTTATACGGGGGTGGCAGATACGCAGTATTTT
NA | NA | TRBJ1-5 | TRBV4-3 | CASSRQLNQPQHF | TGCGCCAGCAGCCGACAGCTAAATCAGCCCCAGCATTTT
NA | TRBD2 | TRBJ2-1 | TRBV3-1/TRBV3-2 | CASSQLSGLTYNEQFF | TGTGCCAGCAGCCAACTCTCGGGACTAACGTACAATGAGCAGTTCTTC
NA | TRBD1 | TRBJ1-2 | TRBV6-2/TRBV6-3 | CASSDRATGGYTF | TGTGCCAGCAGCGACAGGGCTACCGGCGGCTACACCTTC
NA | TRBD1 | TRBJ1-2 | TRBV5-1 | CASSPRTGTNYGYTF | TGCGCCAGCAGCCCCCGGACAGGGACGAACTATGGCTACACCTTC
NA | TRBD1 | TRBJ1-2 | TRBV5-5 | CASRWLDRAYGYTF | TGTGCCAGCAGGTGGCTGGACAGGGCCTATGGCTACACCTTC
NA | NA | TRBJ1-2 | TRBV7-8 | CASSLDGDYGYTF | TGTGCCAGCAGCTTAGACGGTGACTATGGCTACACCTTC
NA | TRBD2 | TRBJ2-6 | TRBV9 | CASSAVAGARSGANVLTF | TGTGCCAGCAGCGCCGTAGCGGGGGCCCGCTCTGGGGCCAACGTCCTGACTTTC
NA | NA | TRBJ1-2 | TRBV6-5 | CASSRRGEGSYGYTF | TGTGCCAGCAGCCGCCGGGGGGAGGGTTCCTATGGCTACACCTTC
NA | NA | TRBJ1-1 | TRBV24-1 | CALRGPKEGTEAFF | TGTGCCCTTAGAGGCCCGAAGGAGGGCACTGAAGCTTTCTTT
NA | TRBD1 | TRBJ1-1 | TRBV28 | CGHSSRQGGSRYTEAFF | TGTGGCCATAGCAGTAGACAGGGGGGCTCGAGGTACACTGAAGCTTTCTTT
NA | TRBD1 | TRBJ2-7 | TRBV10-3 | CAISDPDRGLPYEQYF | TGTGCCATCAGTGACCCCGACAGGGGGCTCCCCTACGAGCAGTACTTC
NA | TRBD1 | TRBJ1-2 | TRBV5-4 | CASSPGGTLVRYGYTF | TGTGCCAGCAGCCCAGGGGGGACCCTAGTTAGGTATGGCTACACCTTC
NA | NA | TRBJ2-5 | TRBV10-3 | CAINRQLGETQYF | TGTGCCATCAACCGACAGCTCGGGGAGACCCAGTACTTC
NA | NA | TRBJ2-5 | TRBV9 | CASSVGQGWETQYF | TGTGCCAGCAGCGTAGGCCAGGGATGGGAGACCCAGTACTTC
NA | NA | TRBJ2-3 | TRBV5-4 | CASSRSGTTDTQYF | TGTGCCAGCAGCCGTAGCGGAACCACAGATACGCAGTATTTT
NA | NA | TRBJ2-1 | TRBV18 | CASSPPDRRVYNEQFF | TGTGCCAGCTCACCTCCCGACAGGAGAGTATACAATGAGCAGTTCTTC
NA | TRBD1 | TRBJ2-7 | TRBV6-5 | CASSPSGTGGYEQYF | TGTGCCAGCAGTCCCTCCGGGACAGGGGGGTACGAGCAGTACTTC
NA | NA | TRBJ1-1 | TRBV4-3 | CASSQESGIRNTEAFF | TGCGCCAGCAGCCAAGAGTCGGGAATTAGGAACACTGAAGCTTTCTTT
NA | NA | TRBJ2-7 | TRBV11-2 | CASSLVDTYEQYF | TGTGCCAGCAGCTTAGTGGACACCTACGAGCAGTACTTC
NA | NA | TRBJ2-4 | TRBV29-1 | CSVVGGGDIQYF | TGCAGCGTTGTCGGGGGAGGAGACATTCAGTACTTC
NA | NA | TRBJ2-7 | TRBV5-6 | CASSPTMPYEQYF | TGTGCCAGCAGCCCGACAATGCCCTACGAGCAGTACTTC
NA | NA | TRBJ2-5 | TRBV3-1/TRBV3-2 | CASSQDGHWGGRGETQYF | TGTGCCAGCAGCCAAGATGGCCACTGGGGGGGGCGAGGGGAGACCCAGTACTTC
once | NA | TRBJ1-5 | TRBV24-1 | CATRRGLPNQPQHF | TGTGCCACCAGGAGAGGACTGCCCAATCAGCCCCAGCATTTT